This TCR gamma chain appears in the sequencing data of a study of gamma-delta chains in newborns, infants, children. The CDR3 is 25 amino acids long, termini counted. The germline V gene encodes CDR1 GITISATS and CDR2 ISYDGTV (reference sequence). TCRdb reapplied CATT to the reads. The sample comprises about 100 gamma-chain clones, 93% of which are singletons, and about 19% rests with the top ten. Of note for this clone: The DNA is left out, because the CDR3 cannot be placed on it with certainty; the CDR3 is given as TCRdb lists it.

The TCR sequence derives from a child who received the measles vaccine. This table probably holds off-target reads from a library built for another chain. The specimen sequenced was blood. The V gene corresponds to TRGV9; no J gene was called. CDR3 loop: CACDTAGGYSWDTRQMFFGTGIKLF.